Listed below are T cell receptor beta chains from one sample, sequenced in a study of OX40 agonist ivuxolimab in advanced cancers. Repertoires were generated with immunoSEQ multiplex PCR, while TCRdb's copy carries only in-frame clones and drops some. The sample yields about 32,000 clones, about 83% seen once. The specimen was CD4+ or CD8+ T cells sorted from blood, collected in a trial of the OX40 agonist ivuxolimab. The receptors shown here come from an adult with an advanced solid tumor such as melanoma, head and neck, liver or kidney cancer. Both conserved end residues are part of each CDR3. D genes are given only for firm matches. Expanded clones are given a class, and other clones once, few, many or no size at all.

V gene	J gene	clone size	D gene	CDR3 DNA	CDR3 protein
TRBV6-6	TRBJ2-7	once	NA	TGTGCCAGCAGTTACTCCGAGACAGAATCCTACGAGCAGTACTTC	CASSYSETESYEQYF
TRBV11-2	TRBJ2-5	NA	TRBD2	TGTGCCAGCAGCTTATCCCTGACTAGCGGGGAGGAGACCCAGTACTTC	CASSLSLTSGEETQYF
TRBV9	TRBJ2-1	NA	TRBD2	TGTGCCAGCAGCTTAGGCGGGGGGACTATCTACAATGAGCAGTTCTTC	CASSLGGGTIYNEQFF
TRBV5-4	TRBJ2-3	NA	NA	TGTGCCAGCAGCCCGTGGGATACGAGCACAGATACGCAGTATTTT	CASSPWDTSTDTQYF
TRBV5-3	TRBJ2-5	NA	TRBD1	TGTGCCAGAAGAGCTGACAGGGCTGCCCAGTACTTC	CARRADRAAQYF
TRBV11-2	TRBJ2-7	NA	NA	TGTGCCAGCAGCTTAGGGCAGGGGTTCTACGAGCAGTACTTC	CASSLGQGFYEQYF
TRBV7-3	TRBJ2-1	NA	NA	TGTGCCAGCAGTTTTCAGGGGGGGTCCTACAATGAGCAGTTCTTC	CASSFQGGSYNEQFF
TRBV19	TRBJ1-2	NA	NA	TGTGCCAGTAGGTCAGGGAACTATGGCTACACCTTC	CASRSGNYGYTF
TRBV7-2	TRBJ2-7	NA	NA	TGTGCCAGCAGCCCCTGGGCCCGGGACTTATCCTACGAGCAGTACTTC	CASSPWARDLSYEQYF
TRBV5-4	TRBJ2-7	NA	NA	TGTGCCAGCAGCTTGGTCCGGAGCTCGTACTACGAGCAGTACTTC	CASSLVRSSYYEQYF
TRBV5-5	TRBJ2-7	NA	NA	TGTGCCAGCAGCTGGCGGACAGCTACCTACGAGCAGTACTTC	CASSWRTATYEQYF
TRBV5-6	TRBJ1-2	NA	NA	TGTGCCAGCAGCAGGGGCCATGGCTACACCTTC	CASSRGHGYTF
TRBV5-5	TRBJ1-2	few	NA	TGTGCCAGCAGCCCTGGCCAGGGTGTATACTATGGCTACACCTTC	CASSPGQGVYYGYTF
TRBV13	TRBJ1-1	NA	NA	TGTGCCAGCAGCTTAGGCCAGACACCTCTTGGAGCTTTCTTT	CASSLGQTPLGAFF
TRBV28	TRBJ1-5	NA	NA	TGTGCCAGCAGAGGGACATTCGACTATAGCAATCAGCCCCAGCATTTT	CASRGTFDYSNQPQHF
TRBV27	TRBJ2-5	NA	NA	TGTGCCAGCAGTTTAGGGGTTTTGGTAGGGTCGGAGACCCAGTACTTC	CASSLGVLVGSETQYF
TRBV7-9	TRBJ2-1	NA	NA	TGTGCCAGCAGCTTGTACAGCTCCTACAATGAGCAGTTCTTC	CASSLYSSYNEQFF
TRBV19	TRBJ1-1	NA	TRBD1	TGTGCCAGTACCTCCAAGCCTCAGGGACAGGGGGAGAACACTGAAGCTTTCTTT	CASTSKPQGQGENTEAFF
TRBV11-3	TRBJ2-3	NA	NA	TGTGCCAGCAGCTTAGGTTTAGCAGATACGCAGTATTTT	CASSLGLADTQYF
TRBV2	TRBJ2-5	NA	TRBD2	TGTGCCAGCAGCCCCTATGGGAGGCTAGCGGAGGGGGAGACCCAGTACTTC	CASSPYGRLAEGETQYF
TRBV5-6	TRBJ1-5	NA	NA	TGTGCCAGCAGCTTGGCCAGTAGCAATCAGCCCCAGCATTTT	CASSLASSNQPQHF
TRBV13	TRBJ2-1	NA	TRBD2	TGTGCCAGCAGCTTAGACCCCGGGGGGGGGAATGAGCAGTTCTTC	CASSLDPGGGNEQFF
TRBV29-1	TRBJ2-1	NA	TRBD1	TGCAGCGCCGCGGGGGTGGGACAGGGAAGGGTTGGGTACAATGAGCAGTTCTTC	CSAAGVGQGRVGYNEQFF
TRBV20-1	TRBJ1-4	NA	NA	TGCAGTGATAAATCCCAACTGTTTTTT	CSDKSQLFF
TRBV4-2	TRBJ2-2	few	TRBD1	TGTGCCAGCAGCGGACAGGGAGACACCGGGGAGCTGTTTTTT	CASSGQGDTGELFF
TRBV7-6	TRBJ2-5	NA	NA	TGTGCCAGCAGCTTAGCGTGGGGAGAAGAGACCCAGTACTTC	CASSLAWGEETQYF
TRBV11-2	TRBJ2-3	NA	NA	TGTGCCAGCAGCTTCTCAGGGGCAGATACGCAGTATTTT	CASSFSGADTQYF
TRBV30	TRBJ1-1	few	TRBD1	TGTGCCTGGAGCCCCGGGACAGGGGGTCGCACTGAAGCTTTCTTT	CAWSPGTGGRTEAFF
TRBV10-3	TRBJ2-5	NA	TRBD2	TGTGCCATCAGGGACCCGGGACTAGCGGGGGGCGAAGAGACCCAGTACTTC	CAIRDPGLAGGEETQYF
TRBV7-2	TRBJ1-1	NA	NA	TGTGCCAGCAGCCCCGACAGGACTGAAGCTTTCTTT	CASSPDRTEAFF
TRBV30	TRBJ1-6	NA	NA	TGTGCCTGGAATGATATGGGGGAAGTGGGTTCACCCCTCCACTTT	CAWNDMGEVGSPLHF
TRBV28	TRBJ2-1	NA	NA	TGTGCCAGCAGTTTTATAGGGGGGAGATACAATGAGCAGTTCTTC	CASSFIGGRYNEQFF
TRBV28	TRBJ2-7	NA	TRBD1	TGTGCCAGCAGTCCCGGGACAGGGGGATACGAGCAGTACTTC	CASSPGTGGYEQYF
TRBV19	TRBJ1-6	NA	NA	TGTGCCAGTAGTGCGTCCGCGTATAATTCACCCCTCCACTTT	CASSASAYNSPLHF
TRBV19	TRBJ1-1	NA	NA	TGTGCCAGTAGTATGGGCCTACTCCTCAAGAACACTGAAGCTTTCTTT	CASSMGLLLKNTEAFF
TRBV6-1	TRBJ2-7	NA	TRBD1	TGTGCCAGCAGGACGGGGACAGGGTATTCCTACGAGCAGTACTTC	CASRTGTGYSYEQYF
TRBV10-2	TRBJ2-1	NA	NA	TGCGCCAGCAGTGCGGGGTCCTACAATGAGCAGTTCTTC	CASSAGSYNEQFF
TRBV13	TRBJ2-3	once	TRBD2	TGTGCCAGCAGCCTAGCCGGAACTAGCGGGGGGTTCAAAACAGATACGCAGTATTTT	CASSLAGTSGGFKTDTQYF
TRBV7-3	TRBJ2-5	once	NA	TGTGCCAGCAGCTTATACGGGGGTCGGGGAGAGACCCAGTACTTC	CASSLYGGRGETQYF
TRBV7-9	TRBJ1-1	NA	NA	TGTGCCAGCAGCCCCAAACTGCTGGTAGTGGGGAGAAACACTGAAGCTTTCTTT	CASSPKLLVVGRNTEAFF